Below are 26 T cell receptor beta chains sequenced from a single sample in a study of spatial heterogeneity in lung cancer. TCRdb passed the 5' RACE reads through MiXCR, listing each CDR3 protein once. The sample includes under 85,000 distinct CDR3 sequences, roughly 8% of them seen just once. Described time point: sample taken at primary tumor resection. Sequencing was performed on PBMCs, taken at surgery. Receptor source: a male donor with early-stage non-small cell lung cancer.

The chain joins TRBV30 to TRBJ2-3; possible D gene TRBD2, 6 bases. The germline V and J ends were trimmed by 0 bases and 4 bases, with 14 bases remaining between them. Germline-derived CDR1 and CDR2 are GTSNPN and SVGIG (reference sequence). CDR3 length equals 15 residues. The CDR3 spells CAWSVGAGGPDTQYF. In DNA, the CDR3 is TGTGCCTGGAGTGTTGGGGCAGGAGGGCCAGATACGCAGTATTTT.

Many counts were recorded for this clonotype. The CDR3 region has the DNA TGCGCCAGCAGCTTGCAAGCCGGGTCAACAAGCTACGAGCAGTACTTC. Amino acid sequence: CASSLQAGSTSYEQYF. The J gene is TRBJ2-7, the V gene TRBV5-1; D remains ambiguous. The germline CDR1 and CDR2 sequences are SGHRS and YFSETQ. V lost 1 base and J lost 3, with 17 bases in between. The CDR3 extends over 16 amino acids.

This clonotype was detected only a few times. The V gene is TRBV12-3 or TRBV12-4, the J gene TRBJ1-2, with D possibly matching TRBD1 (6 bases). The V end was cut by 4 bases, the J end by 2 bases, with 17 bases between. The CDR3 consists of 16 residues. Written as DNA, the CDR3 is TGTGCCAGCAGTTATTCCAGGGGCGCGGAAAACTATGGCTACACCTTC. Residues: CASSYSRGAENYGYTF.

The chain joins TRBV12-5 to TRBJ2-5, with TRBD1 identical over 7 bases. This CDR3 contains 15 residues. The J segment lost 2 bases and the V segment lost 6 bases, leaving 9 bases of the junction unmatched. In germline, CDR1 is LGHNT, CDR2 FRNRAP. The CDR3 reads CASGPPTDRQETQYF. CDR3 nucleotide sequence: TGTGCTAGTGGACCCCCCACGGACAGGCAAGAGACCCAGTACTTC.

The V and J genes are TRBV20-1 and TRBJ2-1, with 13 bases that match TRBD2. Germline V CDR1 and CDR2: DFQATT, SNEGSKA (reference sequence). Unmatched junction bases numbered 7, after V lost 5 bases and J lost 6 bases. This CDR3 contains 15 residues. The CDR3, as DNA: TGCAGTGCTTATACGGGACTAGCGGGACGCAATGAGCAGTTCTTC. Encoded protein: CSAYTGLAGRNEQFF.

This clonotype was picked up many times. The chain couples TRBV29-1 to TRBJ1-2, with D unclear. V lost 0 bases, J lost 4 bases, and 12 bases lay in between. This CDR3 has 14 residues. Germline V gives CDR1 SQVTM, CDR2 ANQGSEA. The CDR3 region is CSVEEGGRIYGYTF. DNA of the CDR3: TGCAGCGTTGAAGAGGGAGGACGGATCTATGGCTACACCTTC.

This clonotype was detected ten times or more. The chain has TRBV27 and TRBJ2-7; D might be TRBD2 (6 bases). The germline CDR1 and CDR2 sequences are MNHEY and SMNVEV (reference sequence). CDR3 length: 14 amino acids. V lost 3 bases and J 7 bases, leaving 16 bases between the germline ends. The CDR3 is CASSLPGGAREQYF. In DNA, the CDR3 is TGTGCCAGCAGTTTGCCCGGGGGAGCGCGGGAGCAGTACTTC.

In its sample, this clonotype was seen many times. The CDR3 bases are TGTGCCAGCAGCTACTACAGGTCCTCAAACTCCTACAATGAGCAGTTCTTC. Its translation is CASSYYRSSNSYNEQFF. The chain has TRBV3-1 and TRBJ2-1; perhaps TRBD1 as D (5 bases). CDR3 size: 17 residues. V gave up 5 bases and J gave up 0 bases, with 17 bases separating them. CDR1 and CDR2 (germline): LGHDT, YNNKEL (reference sequence).

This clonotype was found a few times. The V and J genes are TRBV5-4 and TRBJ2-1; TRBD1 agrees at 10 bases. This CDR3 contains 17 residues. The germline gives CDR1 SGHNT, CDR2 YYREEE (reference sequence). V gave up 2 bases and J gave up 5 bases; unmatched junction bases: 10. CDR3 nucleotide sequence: TGTGCCAGCAGCTTACCGCCGGGACAGGGGTATGACAATGAGCAGTTCTTC. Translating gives CASSLPPGQGYDNEQFF.

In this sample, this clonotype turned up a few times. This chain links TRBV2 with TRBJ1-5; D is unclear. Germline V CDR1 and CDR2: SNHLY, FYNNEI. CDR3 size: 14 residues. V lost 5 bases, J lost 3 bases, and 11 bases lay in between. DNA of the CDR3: TGTGCCAGCAGTTATGCTGAGATCAATCAGCCCCAGCATTTT. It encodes CASSYAEINQPQHF.

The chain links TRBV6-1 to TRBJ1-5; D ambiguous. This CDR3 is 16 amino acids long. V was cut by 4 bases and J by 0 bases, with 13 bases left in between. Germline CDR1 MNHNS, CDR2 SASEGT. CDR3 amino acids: CASSALSGYSNQPQHF. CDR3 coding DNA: TGTGCCAGCAGTGCACTATCAGGATATAGCAATCAGCCCCAGCATTTT.

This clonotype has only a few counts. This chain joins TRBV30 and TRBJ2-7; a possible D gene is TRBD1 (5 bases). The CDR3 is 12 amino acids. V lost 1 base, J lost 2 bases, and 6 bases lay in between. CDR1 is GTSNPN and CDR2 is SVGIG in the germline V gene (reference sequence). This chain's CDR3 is CAWSGRAYEQYF. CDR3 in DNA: TGTGCCTGGAGTGGCAGGGCCTACGAGCAGTACTTC.

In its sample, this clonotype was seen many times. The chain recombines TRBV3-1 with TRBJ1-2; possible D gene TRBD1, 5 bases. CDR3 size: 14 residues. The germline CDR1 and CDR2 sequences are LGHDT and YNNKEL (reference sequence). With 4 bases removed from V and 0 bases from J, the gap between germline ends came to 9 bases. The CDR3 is CASSPPTANYGYTF. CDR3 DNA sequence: TGTGCCAGCAGCCCCCCGACAGCTAACTATGGCTACACCTTC. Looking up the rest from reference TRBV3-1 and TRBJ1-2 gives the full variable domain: DTAVSQTPKYLVTQMGNDKSIKCEQNLGHDTMYWYKQDSKKFLKIMFSYNNKELIINETVPNRFSPKSPDKAHLNLHINSLELGDSAVYFCASSPPTANYGYTFGSGTRLTVV.

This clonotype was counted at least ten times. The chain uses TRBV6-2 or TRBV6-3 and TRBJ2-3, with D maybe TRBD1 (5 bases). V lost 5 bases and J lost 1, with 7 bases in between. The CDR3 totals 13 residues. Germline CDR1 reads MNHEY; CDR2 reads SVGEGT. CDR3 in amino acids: CASSEQGTDTQYF. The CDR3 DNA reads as TGTGCCAGCAGTGAACAGGGCACAGATACGCAGTATTTT.

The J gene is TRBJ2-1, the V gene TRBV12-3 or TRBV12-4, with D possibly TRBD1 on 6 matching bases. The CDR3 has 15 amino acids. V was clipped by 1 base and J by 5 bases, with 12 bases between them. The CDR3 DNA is TGTGCCAGCAGTTTAGTCCAGGGGATGAACAATGAGCAGTTCTTC. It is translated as CASSLVQGMNNEQFF.

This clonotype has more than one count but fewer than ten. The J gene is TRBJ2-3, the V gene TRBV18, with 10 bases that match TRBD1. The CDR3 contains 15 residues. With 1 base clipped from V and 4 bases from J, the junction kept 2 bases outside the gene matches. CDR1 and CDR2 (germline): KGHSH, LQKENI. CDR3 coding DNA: TGTGCCAGCTCACCACAGACAGGGGGCGCAGATACGCAGTATTTT. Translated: CASSPQTGGADTQYF. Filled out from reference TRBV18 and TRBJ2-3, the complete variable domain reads NAGVMQNPRHLVRRRGQEARLRCSPMKGHSHVYWYRQLPEEGLKFMVYLQKENIIDESGMPKERFSAEFPKEGPSILRIQQVVRGDSAAYFCASSPQTGGADTQYFGPGTRLTVL.

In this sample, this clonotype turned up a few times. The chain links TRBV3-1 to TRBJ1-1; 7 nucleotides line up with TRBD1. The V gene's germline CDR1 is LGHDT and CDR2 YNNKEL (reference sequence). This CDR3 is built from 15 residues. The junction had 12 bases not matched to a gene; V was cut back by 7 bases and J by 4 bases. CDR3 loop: CASTTRSRGTTEAFF. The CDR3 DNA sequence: TGTGCCAGCACCACAAGGTCCAGGGGGACCACTGAAGCTTTCTTT.

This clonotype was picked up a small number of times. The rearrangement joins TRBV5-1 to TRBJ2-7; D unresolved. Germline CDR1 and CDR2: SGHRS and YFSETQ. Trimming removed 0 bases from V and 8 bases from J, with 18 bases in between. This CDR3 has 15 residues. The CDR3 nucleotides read TGCGCCAGCAGCTTGGCCTTGGGTTCGGAATCTAAGCAGTACTTC. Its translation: CASSLALGSESKQYF.

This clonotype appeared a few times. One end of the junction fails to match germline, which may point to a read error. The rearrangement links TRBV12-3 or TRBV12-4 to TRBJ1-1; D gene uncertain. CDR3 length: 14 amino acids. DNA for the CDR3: TGTGCCAGCAGTTTAAGTCAGGTGAAGACTGAAGCTTTCTTT. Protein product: CASSLSQVKTEAFF.

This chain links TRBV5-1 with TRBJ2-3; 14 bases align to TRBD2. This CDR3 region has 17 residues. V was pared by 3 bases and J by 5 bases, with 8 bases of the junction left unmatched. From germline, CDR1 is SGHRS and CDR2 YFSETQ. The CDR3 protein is CASSSWGLAGVGDTQYF. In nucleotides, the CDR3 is TGCGCCAGCAGCTCCTGGGGACTAGCGGGAGTTGGAGATACGCAGTATTTT.

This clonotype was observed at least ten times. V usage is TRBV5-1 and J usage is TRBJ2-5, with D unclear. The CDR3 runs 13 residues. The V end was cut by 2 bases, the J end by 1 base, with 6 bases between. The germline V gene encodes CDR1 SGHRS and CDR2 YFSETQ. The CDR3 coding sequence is TGCGCCAGCAGCTTCACCCCCCAAGAGACCCAGTACTTC. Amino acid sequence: CASSFTPQETQYF.

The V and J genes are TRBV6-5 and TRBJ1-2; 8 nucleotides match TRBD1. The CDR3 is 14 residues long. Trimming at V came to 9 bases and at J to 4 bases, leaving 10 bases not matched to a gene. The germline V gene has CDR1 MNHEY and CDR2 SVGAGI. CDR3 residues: CASSIGQGFYGYTF. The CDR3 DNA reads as TGTGCCAGTTCAATTGGACAGGGCTTCTATGGCTACACCTTC.

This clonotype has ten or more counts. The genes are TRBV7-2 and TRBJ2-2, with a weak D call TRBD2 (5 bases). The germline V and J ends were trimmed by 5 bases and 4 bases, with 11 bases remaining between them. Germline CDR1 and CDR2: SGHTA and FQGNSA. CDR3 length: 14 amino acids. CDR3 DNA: TGTGCCAGCAGCGTACTAGGAGTCACCGGGGAGCTGTTTTTT. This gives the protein CASSVLGVTGELFF. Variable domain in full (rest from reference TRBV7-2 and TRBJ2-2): GAGVSQSPSNKVTEKGKDVELRCDPISGHTALYWYRQSLGQGLEFLIYFQGNSAPDKSGLPSDRFSAERTGGSVSTLTIQRTQQEDSAVYLCASSVLGVTGELFFGEGSRLTVL.

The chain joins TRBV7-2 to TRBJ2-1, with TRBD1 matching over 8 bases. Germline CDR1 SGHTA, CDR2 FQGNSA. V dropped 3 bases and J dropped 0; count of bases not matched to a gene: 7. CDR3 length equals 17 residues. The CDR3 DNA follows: TGTGCCAGCAGCTTTAAGACAGGGGCTTTCTCCTACAATGAGCAGTTCTTC. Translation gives CASSFKTGAFSYNEQFF.

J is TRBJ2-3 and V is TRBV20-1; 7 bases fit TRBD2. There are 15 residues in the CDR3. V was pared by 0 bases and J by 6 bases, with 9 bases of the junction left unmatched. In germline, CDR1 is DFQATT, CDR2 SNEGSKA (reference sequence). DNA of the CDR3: TGCAGTGCTAGAGACGGGCGGGAGCGAGGGGATACGCAGTATTTT. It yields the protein CSARDGRERGDTQYF.

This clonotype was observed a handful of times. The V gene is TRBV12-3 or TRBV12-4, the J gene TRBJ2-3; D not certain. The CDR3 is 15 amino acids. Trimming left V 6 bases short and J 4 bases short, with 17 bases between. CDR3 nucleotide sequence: TGTGCCAGCAGCCCCTCTCCGTTTACCGCAGATACGCAGTATTTT. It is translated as CASSPSPFTADTQYF.